The 28 T cell receptor beta chains reported below all come from one sample, sequenced in a study of cytomegalovirus exposure and HLA in healthy donors. PCR employed 60 Vbeta and 13 Jbeta primers. Repertoires were generated with immunoSEQ multiplex PCR, while TCRdb's copy carries only in-frame clones and drops some. The sample holds 150,000 to 200,000 clones, roughly 79% seen once. What was sequenced was PBMCs. These receptors all stem from a woman in her thirties in good health and CMV-seropositive.

The genes are TRBV14 and TRBJ1-6; possible D gene TRBD1, 5 bases. V lost 5 bases and J 8 bases, leaving 10 bases between the germline ends. There are 13 residues in the CDR3. Germline CDR1 and CDR2: SGHDN and FVKESK. The CDR3 region is CASSERTHSPLHF. CDR3 DNA: TGTGCCAGCAGCGAAAGGACACATTCACCCCTCCACTTT.

The chain has TRBV9 and TRBJ1-1; D is ambiguous. The CDR3 totals 14 residues. V was pared by 4 bases and J by 2 bases, with 12 bases between. Germline CDR1 SGDLS, CDR2 YYNGEE. The CDR3 here is CASSSTPGNTEAFF. The CDR3 region has the DNA TGTGCCAGCAGCAGTACCCCGGGAAACACTGAAGCTTTCTTT. The full variable domain, its missing parts supplied by reference TRBV9 and TRBJ1-1, is DSGVTQTPKHLITATGQRVTLRCSPRSGDLSVYWYQQSLDQGLQFLIQYYNGEERAKGNILERFSAQQFPDLHSELNLSSLELGDSALYFCASSSTPGNTEAFFGQGTRLTVV.

The chain couples TRBV4-3 to TRBJ2-1, with 8 bases that match TRBD2. Germline V gene data show CDR1 as LGHNA and CDR2 as YSLEER. The CDR3 sequence is 18 residues long. After removal of 0 bases from V and 3 bases from J, the junction contained 10 bases not matched to a gene. In DNA, the CDR3 is TGCGCCAGCAGCCAAGACCCCCTTAGCGGGGAAGGCTACAATGAGCAGTTCTTC. Residues: CASSQDPLSGEGYNEQFF.

This chain's CDR3 is CASSALPPRFGGENTEAFF. The CDR3 DNA reads as TGCGCCAGCAGCGCCCTGCCCCCCAGGTTTGGGGGGGAGAACACTGAAGCTTTCTTT. The J gene is TRBJ1-1, the V gene TRBV5-1; tentatively, D is TRBD1 (5 bases). V lost 4 bases, J lost 1 base, and 26 bases lay in between. Germline CDR1 SGHRS, CDR2 YFSETQ. The CDR3 is made up of 19 amino acids.

The CDR3 DNA reads TGTGCCAGCAAACCGGGGATGAACACTGAAGCTTTCTTT. Translated, it gives CASKPGMNTEAFF. The chain joins TRBV6-5 to TRBJ1-1; D not certain. Germline CDR1 reads MNHEY; CDR2 reads SVGAGI. V was cut by 7 bases and J by 0 bases, with 9 bases left in between. This CDR3 region has 13 residues.

The chain recombines TRBV11-3 with TRBJ2-1, with 8 bases lining up with TRBD1. J gave up 6 bases and V 5 bases, and 12 bases lay outside the gene matches. The CDR3 spans 16 residues. Germline V CDR1 and CDR2: SGHNT, YENEEA. CDR3 sequence: CASSRGGQGAGNEQFF. CDR3 DNA: TGTGCCAGCAGCAGAGGGGGCCAGGGGGCGGGCAATGAGCAGTTCTTC.

The chain carries TRBV25-1 and TRBJ1-1; D is ambiguous. The CDR3 has 15 amino acids. Germline V gene data show CDR1 as MGHDK and CDR2 as SYGVNS. Between the trimmed V and J ends, which lost 3 bases and 0 bases, there was a span of 11 bases. The CDR3 protein is CASSDGYGLNTEAFF. The CDR3 bases are TGTGCCAGCAGTGACGGTTACGGTTTGAACACTGAAGCTTTCTTT. Looking up the rest from reference TRBV25-1 and TRBJ1-1 gives the full variable domain: EADIYQTPRYLVIGTGKKITLECSQTMGHDKMYWYQQDPGMELHLIHYSYGVNSTEKGDLSSESTVSRIRTEHFPLTLESARPSHTSQYLCASSDGYGLNTEAFFGQGTRLTVV.

The rearrangement uses TRBV30 and TRBJ1-1; no reliable D call. Looked up from germline, CDR1 is GTSNPN and CDR2 is SVGIG (reference sequence). Trimming took off 0 bases at V and 7 bases at J, with 12 bases between the two ends. The CDR3 sequence is 13 residues long. Here the CDR3 reads CAWSVPREGEAFF. CDR3 bases: TGTGCCTGGAGTGTACCACGGGAGGGTGAAGCTTTCTTT.

CDR3 DNA sequence: TGTGCCAGCAGTTACCGGGACAGGGGTTTTGGCGAGCAGTACTTC. Its translation: CASSYRDRGFGEQYF. The V and J genes are TRBV5-6 and TRBJ2-7; 10 bases match TRBD1. This CDR3 contains 15 residues. The trim removed 5 bases at V and 6 bases at J, leaving 11 bases unmatched. Germline CDR1 and CDR2: SGHDT and YYEEEE.

The chain couples TRBV5-4 to TRBJ1-1, with 7 nucleotides matching TRBD1. The V gene end was trimmed by 3 bases and the J gene end by 2 bases; junction bases not matched to a gene: 7. Germline V lookup: CDR1 SGHNT, CDR2 YYREEE (reference sequence). This CDR3 contains 15 residues. In nucleotides, the CDR3 is TGTGCCAGCAGCTCGGGGGAAGGGGGCAACACTGAAGCTTTCTTT. This sequence encodes CASSSGEGGNTEAFF.

The rearrangement joins TRBV28 to TRBJ1-3; a weak D match, TRBD1 (5 bases). The length of the CDR3 is 14 residues. Per germline, CDR1 MDHEN and CDR2 SYDVKM. Trimming took off 2 bases at V and 0 bases at J, with 5 bases between the two ends. CDR3 coding DNA: TGTGCCAGCAGTTTAACAGGCTCTGGAAACACCATATATTTT. This translates into CASSLTGSGNTIYF.

This chain connects TRBV6-5 to TRBJ1-2; D may be TRBD1 (6 bases). CDR1 is MNHEY and CDR2 is SVGAGI in the germline V gene. Trimming shortened V by 0 bases and J by 7 bases, and 15 bases separated the two germline ends. This CDR3 has 15 residues. CDR3 nucleotides: TGTGCCAGCAGTTACTCGAACGAGGGGGTGGGTGGCTACACCTTC. As protein: CASSYSNEGVGGYTF.

The chain has TRBV5-1 and TRBJ2-2; tentative D call: TRBD2 (5 bases). The CDR3 loop spans 14 amino acids. The germline V and J ends were trimmed by 4 bases and 3 bases, with 10 bases remaining between them. Germline values: CDR1 SGHRS, CDR2 YFSETQ. CDR3 DNA sequence: TGCGCCAGCAGCCGAGGACTCGACACCGGGGAGCTGTTTTTT. Translating gives CASSRGLDTGELFF. Filled out from reference TRBV5-1 and TRBJ2-2, the complete variable domain reads KAGVTQTPRYLIKTRGQQVTLSCSPISGHRSVSWYQQTPGQGLQFLFEYFSETQRNKGNFPGRFSGRQFSNSRSEMNVSTLELGDSALYLCASSRGLDTGELFFGEGSRLTVL.

The V gene is TRBV19, the J gene TRBJ1-4; TRBD1 matches at 10 bases. The V and J ends lost 3 bases and 7 bases, in that order; junction bases with no gene match: 5. Germline V gene lookup returns CDR1 LNHDA and CDR2 SQIVND (reference sequence). This CDR3 has 15 residues. CDR3 bases: TGTGCCAGTAGTATCTCCGGGACAGGGGTTGAAAAACTGTTTTTT. This gives the protein CASSISGTGVEKLFF.

The chain has TRBV6-1 and TRBJ1-2; D is unresolved. The germline V gene encodes CDR1 MNHNS and CDR2 SASEGT. This CDR3 has 14 residues. The germline V and J ends were trimmed by 5 bases and 4 bases, with 14 bases remaining between them. CDR3 nucleotide sequence: TGTGCCAGCAGTTATCGAGAAAGAGGCTATGGCTACACCTTC. Its protein product is CASSYRERGYGYTF.

V is TRBV28 and J is TRBJ2-7, with 8 bases aligning to TRBD1. The CDR3 is 16 amino acids. Germline V gives CDR1 MDHEN, CDR2 SYDVKM. The trim removed 2 bases at V and 5 bases at J, leaving 11 bases unmatched. CDR3 loop: CASSLPPGTGRDEQYF. CDR3 DNA sequence: TGTGCCAGCAGTTTACCGCCCGGGACAGGTCGAGACGAGCAGTACTTC.

The count of this clone is one. This chain joins TRBV9 and TRBJ2-1, with 10 bases that match TRBD2. The germline CDR1 and CDR2 sequences are SGDLS and YYNGEE. The length of the CDR3 is 19 residues. V lost 0 bases and J lost 4; bases outside the gene matches: 13. The CDR3 loop reads CASSVEVEAGGLSYNEQFF. The CDR3 region has the DNA TGTGCCAGCAGCGTAGAAGTGGAAGCGGGAGGGCTCTCTTACAATGAGCAGTTCTTC.

In DNA form, the CDR3 reads TGCAGCGTTGTGACAGGGGGCGCTGGAGACATTCAGTACTTC. This encodes CSVVTGGAGDIQYF. The V gene is TRBV29-1, the J gene TRBJ2-4, with 10 bases aligning to TRBD1. Germline assignment: CDR1 SQVTM and CDR2 ANQGSEA. V dropped 4 bases and J dropped 8; count of bases not matched to a gene: 8. The CDR3 sequence is 14 residues long.

The chain combines TRBV28 with TRBJ2-7, with 10 bases identical to TRBD1. The CDR3 has 15 amino acids. Trimming took 5 bases from V and 4 from J; bases not matched to a gene: 8. Germline V gene sequence: CDR1 MDHEN, CDR2 SYDVKM. The CDR3 DNA sequence: TGTGCCAGCAGTCCGCTGACAGGGGGCGGATACGAGCAGTACTTC. Protein product: CASSPLTGGGYEQYF.

The chain combines TRBV10-3 with TRBJ1-1; maybe TRBD1 (5 bases). V lost 5 bases, J lost 6 bases, and 13 bases lay in between. Germline V gene data show CDR1 as ENHRY and CDR2 as SYGVKD. CDR3 length: 13 amino acids. This CDR3 reads CAISWDSISEAFF. The CDR3 DNA follows: TGTGCCATCAGTTGGGACTCAATATCTGAAGCTTTCTTT.

The chain recombines TRBV7-9 with TRBJ2-4; D call uncertain. From germline, CDR1 is SEHNR and CDR2 FQNEAQ (reference sequence). V gave up 2 bases and J gave up 5 bases, with 4 bases separating them. The CDR3 contains 12 residues. The CDR3 sequence: CASSLPENIQYF. In DNA, the CDR3 is TGTGCCAGCAGCTTACCCGAAAACATTCAGTACTTC.

The chain couples TRBV19 to TRBJ1-6, with 9 nucleotides matching TRBD1. Germline CDR1 is LNHDA and CDR2 is SQIVND (reference sequence). The CDR3 is made up of 18 amino acids. V dropped 3 bases and J dropped 10; count of bases not matched to a gene: 16. The CDR3 reads CASSIASGAGTGSSPLHF. The CDR3 nucleotides read TGTGCCAGTAGTATCGCCTCGGGAGCCGGGACAGGGAGCTCACCCCTCCACTTT.

The rearrangement joins TRBV4-1 to TRBJ2-7, with D perhaps matching TRBD1 (6 bases). The CDR3 has 15 amino acids. CDR1 is MGHRA, CDR2 YSYEKL, per germline. The V and J ends lost 1 base and 3 bases respectively, with 13 bases between them. The CDR3 is CASSQAAVGGYEQYF. The CDR3 coding sequence is TGCGCCAGCAGCCAAGCGGCCGTAGGGGGCTACGAGCAGTACTTC.

The chain has TRBV13 and TRBJ1-1, with 9 bases identical to TRBD1. Germline trimming cut 5 bases from V and 7 bases from J; bases unmatched to any gene: 14. In germline, CDR1 is PRHDT, CDR2 FYEKMQ (reference sequence). The CDR3 sequence is 16 residues long. Here the CDR3 reads CASSRLQGAVNHEAFF. CDR3 nucleotide sequence: TGTGCCAGCAGCCGCCTACAGGGGGCCGTTAACCATGAAGCTTTCTTT.

The CDR3 spells CASSPDRGSNQPQHF. CDR3 DNA: TGTGCCAGCAGCCCGGACAGAGGTAGCAATCAGCCCCAGCATTTT. The chain recombines TRBV2 with TRBJ1-5, with D tentatively TRBD1 (6 bases). Germline CDR1 and CDR2: SNHLY and FYNNEI. The CDR3 is made up of 15 amino acids. Trimming left V 6 bases short and J 0 bases short, with 12 bases between.

The chain carries TRBV6-5 and TRBJ2-5; tentative D call: TRBD2 (6 bases). The J call may not be correct, given that the DNA end is closer to TRBJ2-7. Germline values: CDR1 MNHEY, CDR2 SVGAGI. The CDR3 runs to 14 residues. The CDR3 loop reads CASSYSRGAYEQYF. The CDR3 DNA sequence: TGTGCCAGCAGTTACTCGCGGGGAGCCTACGAGCAGTACTTC.

V is TRBV7-2 and J is TRBJ2-5, with D tentatively TRBD2 (5 bases). Germline V gene data show CDR1 as SGHTA and CDR2 as FQGNSA. This CDR3 comprises 12 residues. V was trimmed by 1 base and J by 5 bases, leaving 5 bases between them. CDR3 nucleotides: TGTGCCAGCAGCTTAGTAGCGGAGACCCAGTACTTC. This codes for CASSLVAETQYF.

Comment on this clone: A read error may produce the germline difference seen at one junction end. This chain links TRBV2 with TRBJ1-1, with 10 bases aligning to TRBD1. There are 12 residues in the CDR3. Germline-derived CDR1 and CDR2 are SNHLY and FYNNEI. The CDR3: CASISPGQGRRF. DNA for the CDR3: TGTGCCAGCATCTCTCCGGGACAGGGGAGAAGATTC.